This T cell receptor beta chain was recorded in a study of early T cells in non-severe SARS-CoV-2 infection. Study in general: Bulk RNA isolated from unsorted whole blood underwent sequencing; chains were not paired.

This clonotype appeared many times. Its antigen is as yet unknown. Study-wide results and caveats: Anti-spike CD8 specificities were favored by VDJdb matching, whose results missed private and CD4 specificities.

Unique molecular identifiers (one per individual cDNA molecule) were attached. TCRdb ran MiXCR on the 5' RACE reads and lists one entry per CDR3 protein. Here the sample spans about 40,000 distinct CDR3 sequences, roughly 5% being singletons. Germline V gene data show CDR1 as DFQATT and CDR2 as SNEGSKA (reference sequence). The CDR3 has 13 residues. Trimming took 4 bases from V and 5 from J; bases not matched to a gene: 4. The sequence derives from an adult who was a healthcare worker with PCR-confirmed SARS-CoV-2 infection or an uninfected control (not recorded which). The chain employs TRBV20-1 and TRBJ2-3; TRBD2 aligns across 9 bases. Material for sequencing was whole blood. As DNA, the CDR3 is TGCAGTGCTAATAGCGGGAGTAAAGATACGCAGTATTTT. Translation: CSANSGSKDTQYF.